A selection of T cell receptor beta chains follows, all from one sample in a study of regulatory T cells in long-lasting Graves disease. TCRdb reprocessed the multiplex PCR reads with MiXCR, giving one entry per CDR3 protein. The data contain some 220,000 distinct CDR3 sequences, roughly a fifth of them seen just once; the ten biggest clones take up 12%. The same sample was also used in a study of T cells in Graves' hyperthyroidism and ophthalmopathy.

The sample was peripheral blood mononuclear cells (PBMCs), taken at new diagnosis, from a patient treated with antithyroid drugs. The receptor source for this set is a woman younger than 45 with Graves disease. The CDR3 runs from the conserved cysteine through the conserved F or W. D genes are given only for firm matches. Some rows have no size entry. The others give once, few or many, or a class for an expanded clone.

J gene	D gene	V gene	clone size	CDR3 DNA	CDR3 protein
TRBJ2-7	-	TRBV7-9	many	TGTGCCAGCAGCCCACCTTTTAGGCTTGGGAACGAGCAGTACTTC	CASSPPFRLGNEQYF
TRBJ1-6	TRBD1	TRBV2	-	TGTGCCAGCTCCAAACAGGGGGTCCAGGGGTCACCCCTCCACTTT	CASSKQGVQGSPLHF
TRBJ1-4	-	TRBV18	many	TGTGCCAGCTCACCATCCGGGAATGAAAAACTGTTTTTT	CASSPSGNEKLFF
TRBJ1-2	-	TRBV4-1	few	TGCGCCAGCAGCCTTGGGGGGGGGCTGGGCTATGGCTACACCTTC	CASSLGGGLGYGYTF
TRBJ1-2	-	TRBV7-9	many	TGTGCCAGCAGCCCAGGTGGAACTAACTATGGCTACACCTTC	CASSPGGTNYGYTF
TRBJ1-3	-	TRBV28	many	TGTGCCAGCAGTGTAGGGCCTCCTGCCATATATTTT	CASSVGPPAIYF
TRBJ2-5	TRBD2	TRBV11-2	-	TGTGCCAGCAGCCACTCAGGACTAGCGGGAGGGGAGACCCAGTACTTC	CASSHSGLAGGETQYF
TRBJ2-1	-	TRBV7-9	-	TGTGCCAGCAGACGGGACCCCGACAATGAGCAGTTCTTC	CASRRDPDNEQFF
TRBJ1-1	-	TRBV18	many	TGTGCCAGCTCACCAAGGGCTCAGGGCGGCGGCACTGAAGCTTTCTTT	CASSPRAQGGGTEAFF
TRBJ1-5	-	TRBV20-1	many	TGCAGTGCTAGTAGTTGGGATAGCAATCAGCCCCAGCATTTT	CSASSWDSNQPQHF
TRBJ2-6	TRBD2	TRBV7-9	few	TGTGCCCGCATCCTGATTAGCGGGGGGGCCCCTGGGGCCAACGTCCTGACTTTC	CARILISGGAPGANVLTF
TRBJ2-5	-	TRBV29-1	many	TGCAGCGTTGAATTGCGACCGAGAGAGACCCAGTACTTC	CSVELRPRETQYF
TRBJ2-7	-	TRBV25-1	many	TGTGCCAGCACCCGACGGGGGCCGCCCTACGAGCAGTACTTC	CASTRRGPPYEQYF
TRBJ1-3	-	TRBV30	many	TGTGCCTGGAGTGTAGGTAGTCCACTCTCTGGAAACACCATATATTTT	CAWSVGSPLSGNTIYF
TRBJ1-4	TRBD1	TRBV24-1	few	TGTGCCACCAGTGATCCCAGGGGGTCCAATGAAAAACTGTTTTTT	CATSDPRGSNEKLFF
TRBJ2-1	TRBD1	TRBV20-1	-	TGCAGTGGGCTCCCGGGACAGGGGGCCTACAATGAGCAGTTCTTC	CSGLPGQGAYNEQFF
TRBJ2-4	-	TRBV6-1	-	TGTGCCAGCATGCTGGCTTTAGCCAAAAACATTCAGTACTTC	CASMLALAKNIQYF
TRBJ2-7	-	TRBV27	many	TGTGCCAGCAGTTTATGGAGCGACTCTGCCTACGAGCAGTACTTC	CASSLWSDSAYEQYF
TRBJ2-7	-	TRBV7-9	-	TGTGCCAGCAGCTTAGATCAGGCCTACGAGCAGTACTTC	CASSLDQAYEQYF
TRBJ1-1	TRBD1	TRBV7-9	-	TGTGCCAGCAGCTTAGTTGCAGGGGGAACGTTAACAACTGAAGCTTTCTTT	CASSLVAGGTLTTEAFF
TRBJ1-5	TRBD1	TRBV18	many	TGTGCCAGCTCACCAGGGACAGCGAAAGAGCCCCAGCATTTT	CASSPGTAKEPQHF
TRBJ1-1	-	TRBV30	many	TGTGCCTGGAGTGTCGGGACGTTGAACACTGAAGCTTTCTTT	CAWSVGTLNTEAFF
TRBJ1-4	-	TRBV12-3/TRBV12-4	many	TGTGCCAGCAGAACAGGGAATAATGAAAAACTGTTTTTT	CASRTGNNEKLFF